The source of this TCR beta chain is a study of shared clonotypes between healthy human individuals. In its sample, this clone was seen once. Its matching antigen is unknown. The sample contains more than one DNA sequence encoding this CDR3. Study-level points and caveats: Clonotype sharing among the donors was expected to vary with sequencing depth. The study generally estimated greater richness for naive than memory subsets.

TCRdb's table, derived via immunoSEQ multiplex PCR, lists solely in-frame clones and lacks some. Of some 1,400,000 clones listed, approximately 96% were seen once; the top ten hold roughly 1.2%. This clonotype originated in a man between 25 and 39 years old in good health. The sample was naive CD4+ T cells sorted from blood. The subset: CD45RA+ positively selected.

The CDR3 reads CASSLQGGYGYTF. CDR3 nucleotides: TGCGCCAGCAGCTTACAGGGGGGGTATGGCTACACCTTC. V and J are TRBV5-1 and TRBJ1-2, with TRBD1 matching over 8 bases. The CDR3 covers 13 residues. Germline V gene lookup returns CDR1 SGHRS and CDR2 YFSETQ. V shed 2 bases, J shed 5 bases, and the junction held 2 bases outside the gene matches.